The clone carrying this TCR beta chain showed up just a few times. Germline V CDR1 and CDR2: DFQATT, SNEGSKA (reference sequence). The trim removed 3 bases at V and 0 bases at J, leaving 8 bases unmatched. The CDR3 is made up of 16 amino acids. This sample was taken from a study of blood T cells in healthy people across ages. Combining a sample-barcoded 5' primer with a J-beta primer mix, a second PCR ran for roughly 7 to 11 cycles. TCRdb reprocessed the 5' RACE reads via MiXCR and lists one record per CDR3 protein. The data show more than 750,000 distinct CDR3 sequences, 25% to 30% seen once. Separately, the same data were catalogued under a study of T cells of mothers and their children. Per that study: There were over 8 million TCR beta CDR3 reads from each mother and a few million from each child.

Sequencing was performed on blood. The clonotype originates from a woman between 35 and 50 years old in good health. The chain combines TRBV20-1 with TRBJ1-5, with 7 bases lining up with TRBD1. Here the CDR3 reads CSARTQTGYSNQPQHF. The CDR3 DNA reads TGCAGTGCTAGGACCCAGACAGGGTATAGCAATCAGCCCCAGCATTTT.